This TCR beta chain was observed in a study of cytomegalovirus exposure and HLA in healthy donors. V was pared by 3 bases and J by 3 bases, with 5 bases between. The CDR3 contains 12 residues. The germline V gene has CDR1 LNHDA and CDR2 SQIVND (reference sequence). Donors were nominally healthy when sampled, though unrecorded immune exposures were likely. Study-wide findings and caveats: DRB1 showed the most TCR associations and HLA-C the fewest in a later analysis, as rates varied by HLA locus. In a later analysis, V- and J-gene trimming of beta chains associated with a DCLRE1C missense variant, replicated independently. The authors assumed roughly uniform sequencing depth across donors for presence/absence analyses.

A multiplex PCR was run with 60 Vbeta primers and 13 Jbeta primers. The assay was immunoSEQ multiplex PCR, and TCRdb's table has in-frame clones only and misses some. The data contain some 150,000 clones, about three quarters of them seen just once; the ten biggest clones take up approximately 6.3%. To note about this clone: Its target is unknown.

The rearrangement joins TRBV19 to TRBJ1-2; D is unresolved. The TCR comes from a man in his forties or fifties in good health and CMV-seropositive. The source material was PBMCs. This CDR3 reads CASSMRDYGYTF. As DNA, the CDR3 is TGTGCCAGTAGTATGAGAGACTATGGCTACACCTTC.